The rows below give T cell receptor beta chains drawn from one sample of a study of PD-L1 blockade in urothelial cancer. TCRdb's copy holds only in-frame clones and misses some; the assay was immunoSEQ multiplex PCR. Among under 40,000 clones listed, about nine tenths were seen once. The sequencing here drew on PBMCs, taken around atezolizumab (anti-PD-L1) treatment. Source of these receptors: a man between 65 and 85 years old with urothelial cancer. CDR3s include the opening cysteine and the closing phenylalanine or tryptophan. The D gene is left open where the match is weak. Clone size, where shown, is once, few, many, or a class for clones that have expanded.

>TRBV11-2|TRBJ2-7|-|once
TGTGCCAGCAGCTTAGGCCAGGGACTTTCCTACGAGCAGTACTTC
CASSLGQGLSYEQYF
>TRBV7-8|TRBJ2-7|-|-
TGTGCCAGCAGCTTAGCGGAGCAGGGGTCCTACGAGCAGCACTTC
CASSLAEQGSYEQHF
>TRBV6-1|TRBJ2-7|TRBD2|-
TGTGCCAGCAGTGGGCTGGGGGGAGCGGGAGAGGTGGAGCAGTACTTC
CASSGLGGAGEVEQYF
>TRBV27|TRBJ1-5|-|once
TGTGCCAGCAATTTATCCTCGGTATTTAATCAGCCCCAGCATTTT
CASNLSSVFNQPQHF
>TRBV5-1|TRBJ2-1|-|-
TGCGCCAGCAGCTTGGCCGGGGGGCGCGTCTACAATGAGCAGTTCTTC
CASSLAGGRVYNEQFF
>TRBV5-5|TRBJ1-1|TRBD1|-
TGTGCCAGCACCCGAGGGGGCAGCGCTGAAGCTTTCTTT
CASTRGGSAEAFF
>TRBV15|TRBJ1-1|-|-
TGTGCCACCAGCAGAGAAAGGTCGGGTACTGAAGCTTTCTTT
CATSRERSGTEAFF
>TRBV10-2|TRBJ2-7|TRBD2|-
TGCGCCAGCAGTTTGTTAGCGGGAGCCTCTTCCTACGAGCAGTACTTC
CASSLLAGASSYEQYF
>TRBV14|TRBJ1-2|-|once
TGTGCCAGCAGAGAAGGGGCTAACTATGGCTACACCTTC
CASREGANYGYTF
>TRBV6-6|TRBJ2-2|-|few
TGTGCCAGCAGTTACTCGCCGGGGGCCGGGGAGCTGTTTTTT
CASSYSPGAGELFF
>TRBV27|TRBJ1-2|-|-
TGTGCCAGCAGCCCCGGGGGGCAGAATTATGGCTACACCTTC
CASSPGGQNYGYTF
>TRBV28|TRBJ1-2|-|-
TGTGCCAGCAGTTTAACAGGGTCGGGCTATGGCTACACCTTC
CASSLTGSGYGYTF
>TRBV2|TRBJ1-2|TRBD1|once
TGTGCCAGCAGTGACAGGGGGATGAATGGCTACACCTTC
CASSDRGMNGYTF
>TRBV5-1|TRBJ2-7|TRBD2|-
TGCGCCAGCAGCTTGGGCGGGAGAATCGACGAGCAGTACTTC
CASSLGGRIDEQYF
>TRBV5-1|TRBJ2-7|TRBD1|-
TGCGCCAGCAGAACCTCCGGGACAGAGATAAGAGGAACGCAGTACTTC
CASRTSGTEIRGTQYF
>TRBV4-2|TRBJ2-3|-|-
TGTGCCAGCAGCCCGGTCCACGGGGATACGCAGTATTTT
CASSPVHGDTQYF
>TRBV28|TRBJ2-1|TRBD2|-
TGTGCCAGCAGTTTTTCGGGGACTAGGGGTCTCCGGAATGAGCAGTTCTTC
CASSFSGTRGLRNEQFF
>TRBV5-1|TRBJ2-4|-|-
TGCGCCAGCAGCTCGTTCGGAGGGTCGGGAGAACTAGCCAAAAACATTCAGTACTTC
CASSSFGGSGELAKNIQYF
>TRBV28|TRBJ2-3|-|-
TGTGCCAGCAGTTTTTTTTATGGCGGGGTGAGCACAGATACGCAGTATTTT
CASSFFYGGVSTDTQYF
>TRBV10-3|TRBJ2-2|-|-
TGTGCCACCGGGTCCGCCCCCGAGGAGCTGTTTTTT
CATGSAPEELFF
>TRBV25-1|TRBJ2-2|-|-
TGTGCCAGCAGTGGACCGGGGGGCCCTGGCACCGGGGAGCTGTTTTTT
CASSGPGGPGTGELFF
>TRBV4-2|TRBJ2-1|-|-
TGTGCCAGCAGCCAAGTGCCTAACCTCAGGGGTTCGTACGGTGAGCAGTTCTTC
CASSQVPNLRGSYGEQFF
>TRBV6-5|TRBJ2-3|-|-
TGTGCCAGCAGTTACTCAAGGGCAGGGTCAGATACGCAGTATTTT
CASSYSRAGSDTQYF
>TRBV11-2|TRBJ2-7|-|-
TGTGCCAGCAGCTATAGGCGGACTACCTCCTACGAGCAGTACTTC
CASSYRRTTSYEQYF
>TRBV9|TRBJ2-1|-|-
TGTGCCAGCAGCGTAAGCCCGAACAATGAGCAGTTCTTC
CASSVSPNNEQFF
>TRBV6-6|TRBJ1-4|-|-
TGTGCCAGCAGTGATCAGGCTGGGGGGGAAAAACTGTTTTTT
CASSDQAGGEKLFF
>TRBV7-2|TRBJ2-5|-|-
TGTGCCAGCAGCTTAGGTAGCGGTGATGGGACCCAGTACTTC
CASSLGSGDGTQYF
>TRBV27|TRBJ1-4|TRBD1|once
TGTGCCAGCAGCCAGGGGGAGAGGCGAGAAAAACTGTTTTTT
CASSQGERREKLFF
>TRBV28|TRBJ1-2|-|-
TGTGCCATCAATACCCTTGAGGGCTACACCTTC
CAINTLEGYTF
>TRBV10-3|TRBJ1-5|-|-
TGTGCCATCAGTGAGTCGATAGGTACAGGGTTAAGTAGCAATCAGCCCCAGCATTTT
CAISESIGTGLSSNQPQHF
>TRBV25-1|TRBJ2-7|-|-
TGTGCCAGCAGTGGGGGCCAGGGCTACGAGCAGTACTTC
CASSGGQGYEQYF
>TRBV5-6|TRBJ2-7|TRBD2|-
TGTGCCAGCAGCTTGGGGGGGGCTCTAGCGGGGCGGAGAACCTACGAGCAGTACTTC
CASSLGGALAGRRTYEQYF
>TRBV11-1|TRBJ2-1|TRBD1|-
TGTGCCAGCAGCTTAAGGATGGGGACAGGGGCTAATGAGCAGTTCTTC
CASSLRMGTGANEQFF
>TRBV7-7|TRBJ2-5|-|-
TGTGCCAGCAGCCTTACGGGGGGCAGCCAAGAGACCCAGTACTTC
CASSLTGGSQETQYF
>TRBV18|TRBJ2-7|TRBD1|-
TGTGCCAGCTCACCACCGGGGACAGGGACCTACGAGCAGTACTTC
CASSPPGTGTYEQYF
>TRBV5-1|TRBJ2-1|TRBD2|once
TGCGCCAGCAGCTTGGGGACTAGCGGGGTGTACCGGTTCTTC
CASSLGTSGVYRFF
>TRBV11-3|TRBJ1-2|TRBD1|-
TGTGCCAGCAGCTCGGTCCGATGGTCAGGGGGCCCGTCTGGGGGCTATGGCTACACCTTC
CASSSVRWSGGPSGGYGYTF
>TRBV5-8|TRBJ2-1|-|-
TGTGCCAGCAGCTTGGAACAGGAACAGTTCTTC
CASSLEQEQFF
>TRBV28|TRBJ1-2|-|few
TGTGCCAGCAGTTCGGGTGGCTTGGGCTACACCTTC
CASSSGGLGYTF